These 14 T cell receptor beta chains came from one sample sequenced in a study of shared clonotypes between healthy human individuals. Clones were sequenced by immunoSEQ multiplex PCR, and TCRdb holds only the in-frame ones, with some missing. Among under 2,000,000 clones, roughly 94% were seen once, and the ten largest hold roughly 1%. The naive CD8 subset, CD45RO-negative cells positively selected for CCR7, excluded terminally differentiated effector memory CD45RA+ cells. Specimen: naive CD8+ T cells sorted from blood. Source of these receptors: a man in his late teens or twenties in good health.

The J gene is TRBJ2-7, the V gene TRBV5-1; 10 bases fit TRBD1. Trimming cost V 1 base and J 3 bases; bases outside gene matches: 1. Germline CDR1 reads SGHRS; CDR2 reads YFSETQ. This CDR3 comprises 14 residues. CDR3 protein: CASSLWTGGYEQYF. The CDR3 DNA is TGCGCCAGCAGCTTGTGGACAGGGGGCTACGAGCAGTACTTC.

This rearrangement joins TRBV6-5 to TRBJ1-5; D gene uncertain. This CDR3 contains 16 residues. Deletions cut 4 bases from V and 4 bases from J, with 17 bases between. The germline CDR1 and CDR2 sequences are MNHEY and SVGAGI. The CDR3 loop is CASSFSGWELNQPQHF. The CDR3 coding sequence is TGTGCCAGCAGTTTCTCGGGATGGGAGCTTAATCAGCCCCAGCATTTT.

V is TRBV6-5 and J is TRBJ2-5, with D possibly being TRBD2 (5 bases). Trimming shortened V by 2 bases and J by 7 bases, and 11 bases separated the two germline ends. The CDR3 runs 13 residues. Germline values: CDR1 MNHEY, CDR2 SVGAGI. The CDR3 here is CASSYTPGMTQYF. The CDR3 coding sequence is TGTGCCAGCAGTTACACCCCCGGGATGACCCAGTACTTC.

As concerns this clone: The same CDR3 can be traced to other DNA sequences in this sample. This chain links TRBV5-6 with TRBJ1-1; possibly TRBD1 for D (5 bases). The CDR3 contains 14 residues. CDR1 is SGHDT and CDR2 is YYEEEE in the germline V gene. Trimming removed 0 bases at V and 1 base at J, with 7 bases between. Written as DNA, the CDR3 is TGTGCCAGCAGCTTGGCCGGGGGGAACACTGAAGCTTTCTTT. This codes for CASSLAGGNTEAFF.

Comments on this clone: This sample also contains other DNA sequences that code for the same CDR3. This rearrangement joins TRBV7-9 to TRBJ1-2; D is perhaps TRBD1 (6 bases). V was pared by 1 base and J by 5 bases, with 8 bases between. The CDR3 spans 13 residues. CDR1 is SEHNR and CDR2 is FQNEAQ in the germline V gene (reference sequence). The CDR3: CASSLGTDYGYTF. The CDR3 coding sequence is TGTGCCAGCAGCTTAGGGACAGATTATGGCTACACCTTC.

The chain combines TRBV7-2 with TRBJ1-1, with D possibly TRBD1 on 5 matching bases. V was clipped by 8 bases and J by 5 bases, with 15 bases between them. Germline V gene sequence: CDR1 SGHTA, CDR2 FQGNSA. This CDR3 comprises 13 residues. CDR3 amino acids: CASRLGGLTEAFF. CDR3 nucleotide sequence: TGTGCCAGCCGGTTGGGGGGTTTGACTGAAGCTTTCTTT.

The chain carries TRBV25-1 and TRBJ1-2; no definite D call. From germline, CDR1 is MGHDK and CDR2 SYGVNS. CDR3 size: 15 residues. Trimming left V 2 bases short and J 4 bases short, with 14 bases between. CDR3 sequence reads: CASSEGDGTFYGYTF. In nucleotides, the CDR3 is TGTGCCAGCAGTGAAGGCGACGGTACTTTCTATGGCTACACCTTC.

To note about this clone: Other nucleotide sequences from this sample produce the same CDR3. The DNA of the CDR3 is TGTGCCAGCAGTTTGACCGTAAACTATGGCTACACCTTC. Encoded protein: CASSLTVNYGYTF. The genes are TRBV27 and TRBJ1-2; D unclear. The ends were cut back, 3 bases at V and 2 bases at J, with 7 bases in the middle. This CDR3 region has 13 residues. Germline assignment: CDR1 MNHEY and CDR2 SMNVEV (reference sequence).

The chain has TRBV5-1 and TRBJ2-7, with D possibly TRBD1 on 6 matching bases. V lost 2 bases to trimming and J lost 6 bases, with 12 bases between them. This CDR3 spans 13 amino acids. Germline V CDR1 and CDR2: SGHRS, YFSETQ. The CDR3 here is CASSFLDSLEQYF. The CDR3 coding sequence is TGCGCCAGCAGCTTCCTGGACAGTCTCGAGCAGTACTTC.

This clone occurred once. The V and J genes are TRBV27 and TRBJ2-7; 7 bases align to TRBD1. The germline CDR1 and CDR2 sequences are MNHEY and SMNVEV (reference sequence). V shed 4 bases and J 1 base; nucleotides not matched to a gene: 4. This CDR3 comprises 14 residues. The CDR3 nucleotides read TGTGCCAGCAGTTCCTGGGACAGATCCTACGAGCAGTACTTC. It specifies CASSSWDRSYEQYF.

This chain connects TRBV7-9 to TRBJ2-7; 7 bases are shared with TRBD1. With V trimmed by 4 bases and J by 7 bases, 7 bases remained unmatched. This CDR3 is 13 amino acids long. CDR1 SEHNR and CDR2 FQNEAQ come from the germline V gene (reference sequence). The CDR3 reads CASSYSTGVEQYF. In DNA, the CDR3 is TGTGCCAGCAGCTATAGCACAGGGGTGGAGCAGTACTTC.

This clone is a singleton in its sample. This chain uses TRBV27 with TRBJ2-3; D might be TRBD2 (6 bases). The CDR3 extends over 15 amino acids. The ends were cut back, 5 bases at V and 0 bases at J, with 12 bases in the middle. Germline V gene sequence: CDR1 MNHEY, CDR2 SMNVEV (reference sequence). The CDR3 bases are TGTGCCAGCAGTCACGGGACTCGAAGCACAGATACGCAGTATTTT. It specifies CASSHGTRSTDTQYF.

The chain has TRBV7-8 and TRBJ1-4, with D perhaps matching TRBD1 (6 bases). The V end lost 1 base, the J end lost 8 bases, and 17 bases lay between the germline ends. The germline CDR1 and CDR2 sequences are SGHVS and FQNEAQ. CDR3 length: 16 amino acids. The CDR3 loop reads CASSLGGEGEGEKLFF. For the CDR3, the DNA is TGTGCCAGCAGCTTAGGCGGGGAGGGGGAGGGCGAAAAACTGTTTTTT. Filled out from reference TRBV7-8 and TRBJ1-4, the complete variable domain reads GAGVSQSPRYKVAKRGQDVALRCDPISGHVSLFWYQQALGQGPEFLTYFQNEAQLDKSGLPSDRFFAERPEGSVSTLKIQRTQQEDSAVYLCASSLGGEGEGEKLFFGSGTQLSVL.

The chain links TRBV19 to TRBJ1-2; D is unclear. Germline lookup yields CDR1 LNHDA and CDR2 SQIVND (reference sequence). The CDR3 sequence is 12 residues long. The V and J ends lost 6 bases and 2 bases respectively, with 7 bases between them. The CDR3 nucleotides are TGTGCCAGTAGAGCAGAAAACTATGGCTACACCTTC. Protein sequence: CASRAENYGYTF. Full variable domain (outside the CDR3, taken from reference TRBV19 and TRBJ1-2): DGGITQSPKYLFRKEGQNVTLSCEQNLNHDAMYWYRQDPGQGLRLIYYSQIVNDFQKGDIAEGYSVSREKKESFPLTVTSAQKNPTAFYLCASRAENYGYTFGSGTRLTVV.